This T cell receptor beta chain was captured by sequencing in a study of T cell responses to AZD1222 COVID-19 vaccine. Study-wide results and caveats: There were mostly white British donors and more females than males, and clonal diversity was possibly underestimated. Once two AZD1222 doses were given, Spike-specific TCR breadth and depth went up. Nearly half of spike-specific TCRs reportedly target unmutated variant regions.

The CDR3 covers 13 residues. V was shortened by 0 bases and J by 12 bases, with 15 bases between the two germline ends. Germline loops: CDR1 LGHDT, CDR2 YNNKEL (reference sequence). A word on this clone: What it binds is unknown.

Clones were read by immunoSEQ multiplex PCR, and TCRdb kept only the in-frame ones, dropping some. The repertoire consists of 140,000 or so clones, with about 90% occurring once and the leading ten covering roughly 7.5%. The chain links TRBV3-1 (or the pseudogene TRBV3-2) to TRBJ2-7, with D unresolved. This TCR was recovered from an adult who received the MenACWY meningococcal vaccine as a control. Sequences were derived from peripheral blood, sampled 28 days after the second dose of the MenACWY control vaccine. CDR3 residues: CASSQDRASWRYF. The CDR3 bases are TGTGCCAGCAGCCAAGATCGGGCGTCCTGGAGGTACTTC.